This T cell receptor beta chain appears in the sequencing data of a study of blood T cells in healthy people across ages. The length of the CDR3 is 16 residues. The ends were cut back, 5 bases at V and 0 bases at J, with 14 bases in the middle. CDR1 and CDR2 from the germline V gene are KGHSH and LQKENI. Study-wide results and limits: Higher diversity, along with more naive CD4+ cells, distinguished long-lived donors from aged donors.

The sample providers were healthy Caucasian people from Russia, aged roughly 6 to 95. The authors isolated at least 7 million PBMCs per sample. This clonotype was detected a few times. Its specificity is not known. Together with a sample-barcoded 5' primer, a J-beta primer mix was included in a second PCR lasting 7 to 11 cycles. TCRdb fed the 5' RACE reads into MiXCR, producing one record per CDR3 protein. The table shows 650,000 to 700,000 distinct CDR3 sequences, with approximately 29% occurring only once. The sequencing sample was made of blood. The receptor was isolated from a woman of 80 years or more in good health. The rearrangement uses TRBV18 and TRBJ1-5, with unresolved D. CDR3 residues: CASSSHSDYSNQPQHF. The CDR3 coding sequence is TGTGCCAGCTCATCCCATTCGGATTATAGCAATCAGCCCCAGCATTTT.